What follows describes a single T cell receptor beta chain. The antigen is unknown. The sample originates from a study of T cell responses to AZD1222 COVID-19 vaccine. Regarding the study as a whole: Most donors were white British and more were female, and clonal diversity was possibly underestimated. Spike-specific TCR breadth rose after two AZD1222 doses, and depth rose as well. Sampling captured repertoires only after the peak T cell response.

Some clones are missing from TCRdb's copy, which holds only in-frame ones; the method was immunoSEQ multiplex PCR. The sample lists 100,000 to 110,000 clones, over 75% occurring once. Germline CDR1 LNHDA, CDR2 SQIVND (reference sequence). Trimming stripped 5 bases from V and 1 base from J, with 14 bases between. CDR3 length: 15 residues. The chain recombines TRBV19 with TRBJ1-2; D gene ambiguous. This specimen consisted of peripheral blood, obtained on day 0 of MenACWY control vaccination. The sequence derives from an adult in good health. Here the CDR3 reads CASSPGSALNYGYTF. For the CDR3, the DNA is TGTGCCAGTAGTCCCGGCAGCGCCCTTAACTATGGCTACACCTTC.